The clone carrying this T cell receptor beta chain was detected a few times. Germline loops: CDR1 MNHEY, CDR2 SVGAGI. The germline V and J ends were trimmed by 6 bases and 7 bases, with 15 bases remaining between them. The CDR3 runs 13 residues. Researchers took RNA transcripts and amplified the TCR beta CDR3 regions from them. The TCR CDR3 was amplified in a first-round RT-PCR using the HTBI primer set. Each CDR3 protein gets one entry after TCRdb re-called the multiplex PCR reads with MiXCR. The table has around 540,000 distinct CDR3 sequences, roughly 15% seen once. The source of the sample is a study of T cells in Graves' hyperthyroidism and ophthalmopathy.

Sample: blood. This chain joins TRBV6-5 and TRBJ1-1; D perhaps matches TRBD1 (5 bases). The receptor was isolated from a woman in her thirties with Graves' ophthalmopathy. The CDR3 reads CASSEGIFFEAFF. The DNA of the CDR3 is TGTGCCAGCAGCGAGGGGATTTTTTTTGAAGCTTTCTTT.